The text below deals with one TCR beta chain. Antigen unknown. Trimming removed 2 bases from V and 8 bases from J; junction bases left unmatched: 11. The CDR3 spans 17 residues. Germline-derived CDR1 and CDR2 are LNHDA and SQIVND (reference sequence). These data originate in a study of cytomegalovirus exposure and HLA in healthy donors. Overall study results and limits: Most subjects had HLA-A and HLA-B alleles reportedly predicted accurately by TCR beta sequences. An analysis that was carried out later associated 16,000 or so TCR beta sequences with HLA alleles at 0.05 false discovery rate. Apart from CMV serostatus, no immune exposure information was available.

The PCR used 60 Vbeta and 13 Jbeta primers. As handled by the study authors: Unique TCR beta chains totaled 80 million to 100 million in a later count, with roughly 11 million of them shared. Generated by immunoSEQ multiplex PCR, the TCRdb table keeps only in-frame clones and is missing some. D and trimming come from the DNA, and the V and J calls and clone size come from that table. The repertoire has tens of thousands of clones, 65% to 80% of them found once; the top ten carry 2.7%. The sequence was collected from a man aged 30 to 45 in good health and CMV-seronegative. The sequenced material came from PBMCs. This chain links TRBV19 with TRBJ1-6; 8 positions agree with TRBD1. CDR3 loop: CASSIPSGTGFHSPLHF. Written as DNA, the CDR3 is TGTGCCAGTAGTATACCCTCTGGGACAGGTTTTCATTCACCCCTCCACTTT.